This TCR beta chain appears in the sequencing data of a study of response to subunit inactivated influenza vaccine. Findings of the study overall: Few additional T cells are recruited per seasonal influenza vaccination, authors suggested.

About this clonotype itself: Its antigen is unknown.

The V and J ends lost 0 bases and 1 base respectively, with 12 bases between them. The CDR3 is made up of 16 amino acids. From germline, CDR1 is MNHEY and CDR2 SVGEGT. Via MiXCR, TCRdb re-called the RT-PCR reads, giving one row per CDR3 protein. The sample contains about 780,000 distinct CDR3 sequences, under 20% of which appear only once. This TCR came from a man over 45 who received an inactivated influenza vaccine. This chain uses TRBV6-2 or TRBV6-3 with TRBJ1-1; D gene unclear. Specimen: PBMCs from blood, collected more than 4 days after vaccination. The DNA for the CDR3 is TGTGCCAGCAGTTACTCGGTCTACAGAAGGAACACTGAAGCTTTCTTT. As protein: CASSYSVYRRNTEAFF.